One T cell receptor beta chain is described in this entry. No cognate antigen has been identified for it. Base-call qualities are not available, and no considerably larger clone is one nucleotide away. For CDR1 and CDR2, the germline V gene (reference sequence) lists LNHDA and SQIVND. Germline trimming: 5 bases from V, 2 bases from J; junction bases outside gene matches: 9. From the cysteine up to the phenylalanine, the CDR3 has a length of 16 residues. Only CDR3 DNA is held: 48 bases, read in frame from base 1. This record comes from a study of Ad26.COV2.S vaccination and SARS-CoV-2 variants (dated by TCRdb to the early 2020s). In terms of the full investigation: Vaccine-arm donors were drawn from COV1001, a multicentre, randomized, double-blind, placebo-controlled phase I-IIa trial of Ad26.COV2.S in healthy adults. Dosing of Ad26.COV2.S was intramuscular, at either 5x10^10 or 1x10^11 viral particles, delivered as one shot or as two shots spaced 56 days apart. TCRbeta repertoire sequencing served as the tool for gauging how specific and how broad the SARS-CoV-2-reactive T cell receptors were following Ad26.COV2.S vaccination. A total of some 30 samples were included in the TCR-sequenced set, comprising around 19 Ad26.COV2.S vaccine recipients, 5 placebo recipients and 8 SARS-CoV-2 convalescent individuals. Throughout the experiments and outcome assessment, investigators stayed blinded to trial group allocation. Trial participants were randomized into five groups of five, in which low-dose or high-dose Ad26.COV2.S was given once or twice, or placebo was given on both occasions. Broader findings and caveats from the paper: Comparable non-spike TCR breadth was observed between vaccine and placebo recipients, consistent with only spike being contained in the vaccine. After vaccination, spike-specific CD8+ and CD4+ T cell responses were reported to show substantial breadth. Comparing responses between vaccine doses or regimens was not something the study was powered to do. Compared with placebo recipients, Ad26.COV2.S recipients showed higher spike-specific TCR breadth (P = 0.0014). The authors noted that total T cell responses may have been underestimated by the TCR breadth and depth analyses.

The treatment or condition label, read with the paper, signifies: around 19 received Ad26.COV2.S at low or high dose, single or two shots; five or six received placebo; per-sample allocation not given. For vaccine and placebo recipients, the sequenced repertoires came from samples collected on day 63 after the first injection. Between 29 July and 7 August 2020, Cohort 1b enrolled 25 adults aged 18-55 years at one site in Boston, USA. Ad26.COV2.S was a replication-incompetent adenovirus type 26 vector expressing a prefusion-stabilized SARS-CoV-2 spike protein from the original Wuhan strain. TCRbeta CDR3 regions were sequenced with the immunoSEQ Assay. After extraction, genomic DNA underwent amplification by bias-controlled multiplex PCR, followed by high-throughput sequencing. The original methods were these. To quantify the absolute abundance of every unique TCRbeta CDR3 region, sequences were collapsed and filtered. Usable DNA was measured by amplifying reference genes present in all nucleated cells, and TCRbeta template counts were normalized to that usable DNA to estimate T cell fraction. Repertoire TCRs were annotated as SARS-CoV-2-specific when V gene, CDR3 amino acid sequence and J gene were exactly matched to a known reactive TCR set. The reference SARS-CoV-2 TCR set was obtained from MIRA and was filtered for enrichment in COVID-19-positive ImmuneCODE repertoires, whereby public or cross-reactive TCRs were removed. Using the MIRA antigens, annotated TCRs were further analysed by specific ORF or by position within an ORF. Breadth was defined as the number of annotated unique rearrangements divided by the total number of unique productive rearrangements, and depth was defined as the summed frequency of the annotated unique rearrangements. Group comparisons of TCR breadth used two-sided Wilcoxon rank-sum tests. Sourced from immuneACCESS, this table was stored by TCRdb with only in-frame sequences that have V and J called. A share of the clones is absent; for the studies checked, an unresolved V gene accounts for under half, and the remainder has no known explanation. The DNA was the basis for D and trimming; V, J and clone size are from that table. The sample table lists about 420,000 clones, around nine tenths of them with a count of one. The top ten constitute 3.6% of the sample.

The TCR sequence derives from a person between 18 and 59 years old who received the Ad26.COV2.S COVID-19 vaccine or a placebo. Recombination connected TRBV19 to TRBJ1-2, and TRBD1 matches 9 of the central bases. Material: peripheral blood, obtained in a trial of Ad26.COV2.S vaccine versus placebo. CDR3 region: CASSSSGTGFNYGYTF. The DNA sequence reads TGTGCCAGTAGTTCTTCCGGGACAGGGTTCAACTATGGCTACACCTTC.